This T cell receptor beta chain was found in a study of T-cell reconstitution after alpha-beta-depleted transplantation in children. CDR3 length: 12 residues. Looked up from germline, CDR1 is LGHDT and CDR2 is YNNKEL (reference sequence). Details on this clonotype: As yet, its antigen is unknown. A junction boundary mismatches the germline segment, possibly from a read error.

Overall study results and limits: Several hundred expanded graft clones reportedly gave rise to the alpha-beta T cells present about two months after transplant. T-cell numbers and diversity one year post-transplant derived largely from freshly generated T cells. Surviving recipient T cells and intrathymic progenitors accounted for some patients' high TCRbeta diversity at day 60.

For TCRbeta, the library was prepared with unique molecular identifiers. TCRdb recomputed calls from the PCR reads with MiXCR, one row per CDR3 protein. The sample has roughly 490,000 distinct CDR3 sequences; 10% to 12% are singletons. The V and J genes are TRBV3-1 and TRBJ2-1; D gene uncertain. This sequence was found in a female patient aged 2-10 years who had a stem cell transplant for aplastic anemia, so the T cells may come from the graft donor. This material consisted of PBMCs, mostly from graft donor cells, taken 180 days after TCRalphabeta/CD19-depleted stem cell transplant. The CDR3 DNA is TGTGCCAGCAGCCAATTCCCAAATGAGCAGCTCTTC. Protein: CASSQFPNEQLF.